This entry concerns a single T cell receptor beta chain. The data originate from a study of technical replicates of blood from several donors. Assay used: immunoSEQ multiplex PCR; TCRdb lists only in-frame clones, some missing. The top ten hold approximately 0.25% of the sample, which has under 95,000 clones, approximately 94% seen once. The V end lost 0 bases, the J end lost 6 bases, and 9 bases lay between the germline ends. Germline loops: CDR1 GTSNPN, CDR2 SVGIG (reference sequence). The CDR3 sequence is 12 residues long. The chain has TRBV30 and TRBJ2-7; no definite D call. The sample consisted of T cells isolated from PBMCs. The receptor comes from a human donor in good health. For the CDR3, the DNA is TGTGCCTGGAGTGTCTATAGCTTCGAGCAGTACTTC. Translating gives CAWSVYSFEQYF.